This TCR beta chain was captured in a study of identical twins. Findings and caveats of the study: For monozygotic twins, models underestimated out-of-frame TCR alpha sharing. Findings came from cross-sectional statistics, without long-term follow-up of donors.

For this clonotype: Antigen: not known.

TCRdb fed the 5' RACE reads into MiXCR, producing one record per CDR3 protein. The sample includes 350,000 to 500,000 distinct CDR3 sequences, roughly 20% seen only once; the top ten take 12%. Trimming pared 2 bases from V and 2 bases from J, leaving 10 bases between. CDR3 size: 14 residues. Germline assignment: CDR1 SGHNT and CDR2 YENEEA. The sample consisted of naive T cells sorted from blood. The rearrangement uses TRBV11-3 and TRBJ2-7; the D gene is possibly TRBD2 (5 bases). The source is a man aged 45-65 years in good health. The CDR3 DNA reads as TGTGCCAGCAGCTTACGGGGAGACCCCTACGAGCAGTACTTC. Protein: CASSLRGDPYEQYF. Using reference TRBV11-3 and TRBJ2-7 for the parts outside the CDR3, the full variable domain is EAGVVQSPRYKIIEKKQPVAFWCNPISGHNTLYWYLQNLGQGPELLIRYENEEAVDDSQLPKDRFSAERLKGVDSTLKIQPAELGDSAVYLCASSLRGDPYEQYFGPGTRLTVT.